This T cell receptor beta chain was captured by sequencing in a study of blood T cell repertoires in COVID-19. Across the whole study: The United States, Italy and Spain supplied acute and convalescent COVID-19 samples. Sample material is recorded as cDNA or gDNA derived from T cells, B-cell-depleted T cells, or PBMCs.

Methods used by the authors: From reference gene primer amplification, estimates of nucleated cell counts were derived. Assay: immunoSEQ multiplex PCR; the TCRdb copy retains only in-frame clones and omits some. D and trimming were read from the DNA, whereas the V and J calls and clone size are those reported in that table. Of 200,000 or so clones detected, 65% to 85% appear once; the ten largest clones hold approximately 5.4%. The CDR3 has 19 amino acids. Germline assignment: CDR1 SEHNR and CDR2 FQNEAQ (reference sequence). V shed 4 bases and J shed 0 bases, with 22 bases lying between them. The material sequenced was peripheral blood. The receptor was derived from a woman younger than 45 with acute or convalescent COVID-19. The J gene is TRBJ1-3, the V gene TRBV7-9; a weak D match, TRBD1 (6 bases). CDR3 in amino acids: CASSSPGPRQDSSGNTIYF. Here the CDR3 DNA reads TGTGCCAGCAGCTCTCCTGGACCGAGACAGGACAGCTCTGGAAACACCATATATTTT.